The clone carrying this TCR beta chain has only a few counts. Antigen specificity is unknown. This sample was taken from a study of T-cell memory formation after mild COVID-19. The study's findings and limits: Second-wave clones reaching peak frequency on day 37 lacked confirmed SARS-CoV-2 specificity.

TCRdb passed the 5' RACE reads through MiXCR, listing each CDR3 protein once. The sample has under 400,000 distinct CDR3 sequences; more than 20% are singletons. Sequences were obtained from PBMCs or a T cell subset sorted from them (not recorded which). This receptor was identified in an adult woman who had mild COVID-19 (a few samples of this study predate the infection). Cell type and time point are not known.

CDR3 sequence (DNA): TGTGCCATCAGTGAGTCCGGCGGGAGTGGCTCCTACAATGAGCAGTTCTTC. Amino acids: CAISESGGSGSYNEQFF. This chain joins TRBV10-3 and TRBJ2-1, with TRBD2 matching 7 bases. CDR1 is ENHRY, CDR2 SYGVKD, per germline. The length of the CDR3 is 17 residues. Losses at the gene ends were 0 bases for V and 0 bases for J; bases not matched to a gene: 5.